Listed below are T cell receptor beta chains from one sample, sequenced in a study of shared clonotypes between healthy human individuals. TCRdb's table, derived via immunoSEQ multiplex PCR, lists solely in-frame clones and lacks some. This table has fewer than 1.8 million clones, about 98.5% appearing once. Sequencing was done on a sample of naive CD4+ T cells sorted from blood. The receptor source for this set is a man aged 25-45 years in good health. Both conserved end residues are part of each CDR3. D genes are given only for firm matches. Clone sizes are given selectively: once, few, many, or a class where the clone is expanded.

-	-	TRBV11-1	TRBJ1-3	TGTGCCAGCAGCCCCCAAGCGACAGGCCAGAGCTCTGGAAACACCATATATTTT	CASSPQATGQSSGNTIYF
-	-	TRBV7-9	TRBJ2-3	TGTGCCAGCAGCTTAGAGGAGTATTTT	CASSLEEYF
-	-	TRBV19	TRBJ2-2	TGTGCCAGTAGTATCCGACGGTCGAACACCGGGGAGCTGTTTTTT	CASSIRRSNTGELFF
-	once	TRBV5-1	TRBJ2-7	TGCGCCAGCAGCTTGTCCCCTCACAGCGAGCAGTACTTC	CASSLSPHSEQYF
TRBD1	once	TRBV5-1	TRBJ2-7	TGCGCCAGCAGACCGGGACAGGGAGGCGAGCAGTACTTC	CASRPGQGGEQYF
TRBD2	-	TRBV5-5	TRBJ2-3	TGTGCCAGCAGCTTGGCTCTAGCGGGAGTTTCGGATACGCAGTATTTT	CASSLALAGVSDTQYF
-	-	TRBV7-8	TRBJ1-1	TGTGCCAGCAGCATCCCCGGGACACTGAACACTGAAGCTTTCTTT	CASSIPGTLNTEAFF
-	-	TRBV4-2	TRBJ1-5	TGTGCCAGCAGCCAAGGGACGGGACGGTTAAATCAGCCCCAGCATTTT	CASSQGTGRLNQPQHF
-	-	TRBV9	TRBJ2-7	TGTGCCAGCAGCGCGGGGCGCGTACCCTACGAGCAGTACTTC	CASSAGRVPYEQYF
-	once	TRBV4-1	TRBJ1-2	TGCGCCAGCAGCCAAGCTTACAGGGATGGTGGTGGCTACACCTTC	CASSQAYRDGGGYTF
TRBD1	-	TRBV28	TRBJ2-7	TGTGCCAGCAGCCGGGACAGGGTGGTGGTCGAGCAGTACTTC	CASSRDRVVVEQYF
-	-	TRBV19	TRBJ1-5	TGTGCCAGTAGTAAGAATAGCAATCAGCCCCAGCATTTT	CASSKNSNQPQHF
TRBD1	-	TRBV7-2	TRBJ2-5	TGTGCCAGCAGCTTAACGACAGGGTGGGAAGAGACCCAGTACTTC	CASSLTTGWEETQYF
TRBD2	-	TRBV7-9	TRBJ2-3	TGTGCCAGCAACCTAGCGGGAGGGGGCACAGATACGCAGTATTTT	CASNLAGGGTDTQYF
-	-	TRBV5-6	TRBJ2-7	TGTGCCAGCAGCTTGGCGTCACTTGTCGAAACCTACGAGCAGTACTTC	CASSLASLVETYEQYF
TRBD1	once	TRBV4-1	TRBJ1-4	TGCGCCAGCAGCCTGGGTAGGGACAGTAATGAAAAACTGTTTTTT	CASSLGRDSNEKLFF
-	-	TRBV5-1	TRBJ1-1	TGCGCCAGCAGCTTGTTGGGTGAAGCTTTCTTT	CASSLLGEAFF
-	-	TRBV7-9	TRBJ2-1	TGTGCCAGCAGCCCACGAGGGAGATCCTACAATGAGCAGTTCTTC	CASSPRGRSYNEQFF
-	-	TRBV6-1	TRBJ1-5	TGTGCCAGCATTTGGGGAACAGGGAGTAATCAGCCCCAGCATTTT	CASIWGTGSNQPQHF
-	once	TRBV5-6	TRBJ1-1	TGTGCCAGCAGTTCCGGGACAAGGAACACTGAAGCTTTCTTT	CASSSGTRNTEAFF